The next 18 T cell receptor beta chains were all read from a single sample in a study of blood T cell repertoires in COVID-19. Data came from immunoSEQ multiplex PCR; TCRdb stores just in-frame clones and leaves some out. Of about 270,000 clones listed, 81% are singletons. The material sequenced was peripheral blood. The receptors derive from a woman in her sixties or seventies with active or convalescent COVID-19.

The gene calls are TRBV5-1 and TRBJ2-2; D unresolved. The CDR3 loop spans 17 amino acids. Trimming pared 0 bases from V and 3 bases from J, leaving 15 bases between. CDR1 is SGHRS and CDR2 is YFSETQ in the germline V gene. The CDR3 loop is CASSLGEIRRYTGELFF. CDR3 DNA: TGCGCCAGCAGCTTGGGAGAGATCCGGCGGTACACCGGGGAGCTGTTTTTT.

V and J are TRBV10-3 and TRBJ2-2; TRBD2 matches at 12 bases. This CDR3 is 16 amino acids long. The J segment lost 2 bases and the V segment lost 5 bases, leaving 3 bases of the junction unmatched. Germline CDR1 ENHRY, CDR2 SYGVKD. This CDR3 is CAISKLAGGNTGELFF. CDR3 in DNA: TGTGCCATCAGTAAACTAGCGGGGGGCAACACCGGGGAGCTGTTTTTT.

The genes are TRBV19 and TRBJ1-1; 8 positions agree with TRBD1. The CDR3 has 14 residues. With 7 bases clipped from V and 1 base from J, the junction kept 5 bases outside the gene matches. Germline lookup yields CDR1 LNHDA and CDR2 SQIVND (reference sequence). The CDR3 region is CASTKDRGNTEAFF. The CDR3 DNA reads TGTGCCAGTACTAAAGACAGGGGGAACACTGAAGCTTTCTTT.

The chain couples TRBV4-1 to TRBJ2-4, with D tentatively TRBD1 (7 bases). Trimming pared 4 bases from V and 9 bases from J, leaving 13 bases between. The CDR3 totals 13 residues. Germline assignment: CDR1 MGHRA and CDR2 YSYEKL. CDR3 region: CASSRLQGGIQYF. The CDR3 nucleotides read TGCGCCAGCAGCCGTCTTCAGGGGGGCATTCAGTACTTC.

The CDR3 region has the DNA TGTGCCAGTAGTACCCGGTGGCAGGGGGCCCCTAATGAAAAACTGTTTTTT. Translating gives CASSTRWQGAPNEKLFF. The V call is TRBV19, the J call TRBJ1-4; 8 bases fit TRBD1. CDR1 and CDR2 (germline): LNHDA, SQIVND (reference sequence). This CDR3 is built from 17 residues. Losses at the gene ends were 4 bases for V and 3 bases for J; bases not matched to a gene: 10.

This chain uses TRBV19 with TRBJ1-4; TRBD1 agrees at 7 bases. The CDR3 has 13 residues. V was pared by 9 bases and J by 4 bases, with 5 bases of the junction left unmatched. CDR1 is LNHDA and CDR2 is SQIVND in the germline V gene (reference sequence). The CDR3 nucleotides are TGTGCCAGCGCGGGACAGCGTAATGAAAAACTGTTTTTT. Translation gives CASAGQRNEKLFF.

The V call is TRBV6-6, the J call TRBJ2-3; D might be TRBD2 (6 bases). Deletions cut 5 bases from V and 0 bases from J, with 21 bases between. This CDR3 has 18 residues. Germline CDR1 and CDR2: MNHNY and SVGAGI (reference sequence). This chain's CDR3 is CASSPPAGRGSSTDTQYF. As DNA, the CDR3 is TGTGCCAGCAGTCCCCCTGCGGGGCGCGGTTCTAGCACAGATACGCAGTATTTT.

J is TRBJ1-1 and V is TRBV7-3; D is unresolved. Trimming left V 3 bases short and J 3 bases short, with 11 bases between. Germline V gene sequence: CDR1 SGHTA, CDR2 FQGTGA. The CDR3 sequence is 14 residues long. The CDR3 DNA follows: TGTGCCAGCAGCTTCGCGGCCGGGGACACTGAAGCTTTCTTT. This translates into CASSFAAGDTEAFF.

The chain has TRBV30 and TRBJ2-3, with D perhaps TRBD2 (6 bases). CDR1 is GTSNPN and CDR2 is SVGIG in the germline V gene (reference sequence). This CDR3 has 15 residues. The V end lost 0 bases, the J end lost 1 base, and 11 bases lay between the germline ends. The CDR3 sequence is CAWSVKGGGTDTQYF. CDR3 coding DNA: TGTGCCTGGAGTGTGAAGGGAGGAGGCACAGATACGCAGTATTTT.

CDR3 in amino acids: CASSLGGFAGVHYNEQFF. The CDR3 coding sequence is TGTGCCAGCAGCTTGGGAGGTTTTGCGGGGGTGCACTACAATGAGCAGTTCTTC. This chain links TRBV5-8 with TRBJ2-1, with 7 positions matching TRBD2. With V trimmed by 0 bases and J by 3 bases, 12 bases remained unmatched. CDR1 and CDR2 from the germline V gene are SGHTS and YDEGEE. The CDR3 length is 18 residues. Complete variable domain (other parts from reference TRBV5-8 and TRBJ2-1): EAGVTQSPTHLIKTRGQQATLRCSPISGHTSVYWYQQALGLGLQFLLWYDEGEERNRGNFPPRFSGRQFPNYSSELNVNALELEDSALYLCASSLGGFAGVHYNEQFFGPGTRLTVL.

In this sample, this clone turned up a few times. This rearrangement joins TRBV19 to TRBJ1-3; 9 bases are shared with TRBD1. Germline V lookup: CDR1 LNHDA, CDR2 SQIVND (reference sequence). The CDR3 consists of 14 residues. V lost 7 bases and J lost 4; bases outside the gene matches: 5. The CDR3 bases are TGTGCCAGTACCCCTGGACAGGGGGGAAACACCATATATTTT. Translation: CASTPGQGGNTIYF. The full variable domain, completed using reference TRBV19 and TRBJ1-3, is DGGITQSPKYLFRKEGQNVTLSCEQNLNHDAMYWYRQDPGQGLRLIYYSQIVNDFQKGDIAEGYSVSREKKESFPLTVTSAQKNPTAFYLCASTPGQGGNTIYFGEGSWLTVV.

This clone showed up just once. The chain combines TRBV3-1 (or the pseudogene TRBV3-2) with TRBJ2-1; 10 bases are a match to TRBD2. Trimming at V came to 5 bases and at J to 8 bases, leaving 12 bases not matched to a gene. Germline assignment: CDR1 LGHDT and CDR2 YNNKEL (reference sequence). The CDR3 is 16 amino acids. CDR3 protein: CASSSPTQRGGHEQFF. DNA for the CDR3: TGTGCCAGCAGCTCTCCCACCCAGCGGGGGGGCCATGAGCAGTTCTTC.

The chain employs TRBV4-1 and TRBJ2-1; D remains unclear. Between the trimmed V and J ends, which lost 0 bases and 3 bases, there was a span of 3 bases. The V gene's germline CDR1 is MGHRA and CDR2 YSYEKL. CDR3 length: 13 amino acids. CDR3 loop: CASSQELYNEQFF. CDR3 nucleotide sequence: TGCGCCAGCAGCCAAGAACTCTACAATGAGCAGTTCTTC.

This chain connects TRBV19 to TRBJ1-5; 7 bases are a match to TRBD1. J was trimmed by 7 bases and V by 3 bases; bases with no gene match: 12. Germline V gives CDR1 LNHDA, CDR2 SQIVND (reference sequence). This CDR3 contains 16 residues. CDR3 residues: CASSIMHRGPRQPQHF. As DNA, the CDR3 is TGTGCCAGTAGTATCATGCACAGGGGCCCCCGACAGCCCCAGCATTTT. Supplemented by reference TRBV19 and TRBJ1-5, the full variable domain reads DGGITQSPKYLFRKEGQNVTLSCEQNLNHDAMYWYRQDPGQGLRLIYYSQIVNDFQKGDIAEGYSVSREKKESFPLTVTSAQKNPTAFYLCASSIMHRGPRQPQHFGDGTRLSIL.

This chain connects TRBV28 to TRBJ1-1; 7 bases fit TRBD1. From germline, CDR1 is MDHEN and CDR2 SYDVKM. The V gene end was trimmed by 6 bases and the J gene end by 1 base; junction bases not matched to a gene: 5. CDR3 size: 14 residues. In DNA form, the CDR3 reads TGTGCCAGCAGCCCGGGACAGCCGAACACTGAAGCTTTCTTT. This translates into CASSPGQPNTEAFF.

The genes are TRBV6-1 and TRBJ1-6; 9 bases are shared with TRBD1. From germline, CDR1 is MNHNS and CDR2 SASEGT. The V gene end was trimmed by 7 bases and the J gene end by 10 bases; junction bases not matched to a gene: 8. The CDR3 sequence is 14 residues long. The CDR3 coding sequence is TGTGCCAGCATTCCGGGACAGGGTCGGTCACCCCTCCACTTT. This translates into CASIPGQGRSPLHF.

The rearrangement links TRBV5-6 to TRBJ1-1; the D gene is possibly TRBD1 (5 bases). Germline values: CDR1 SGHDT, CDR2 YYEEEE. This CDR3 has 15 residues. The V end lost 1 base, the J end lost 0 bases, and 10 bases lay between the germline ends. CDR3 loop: CASSLIGVLNTEAFF. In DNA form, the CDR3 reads TGTGCCAGCAGCTTGATAGGGGTTCTGAACACTGAAGCTTTCTTT.

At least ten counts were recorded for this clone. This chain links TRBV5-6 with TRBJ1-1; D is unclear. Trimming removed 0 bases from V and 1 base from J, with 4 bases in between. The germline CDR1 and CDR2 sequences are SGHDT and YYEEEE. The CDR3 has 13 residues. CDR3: CASSLGRNTEAFF. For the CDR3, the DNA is TGTGCCAGCAGCTTGGGCAGGAACACTGAAGCTTTCTTT.